Shown below are 31 T cell receptor beta chains from a single sample sequenced in a study of human T cells and chemical hapten exposure listed by TCRdb under 2021. The sample's time point label, decoded: patch test 3, about 24 weeks after DPC sensitization. The intended sense of this specimen's treatment or condition label: therapeutic diphenylcyclopropenone sensitization with weekly scalp DPC. The method was RACE. The instrument was a NextSeq 500. Using fastp at Q25 and MiXCR, TCRdb reprocessed the public reads and kept productive beta chains. Duplicate CDR3 protein sequences are folded into a single record with the most common DNA and genes. The sample includes roughly 97,000 distinct CDR3 sequences, with roughly 27% observed a single time. The ten largest clones add up to about a tenth of the sample. The material was whole blood, obtained in connection with sensitization to the hapten diphenylcyclopropenone (DPC). These receptors all come from a man in his forties or fifties with alopecia areata. Some clones in this sample may be carry-over from other donors' samples.

The rearrangement joins TRBV6-5 to TRBJ2-5; 12 positions match TRBD1. V trimming: 8 bases; J trimming: 6 bases; junction bases outside the gene matches: 10. Germline CDR1 reads MNHEY; CDR2 reads SVGAGI. This CDR3 contains 15 residues. As DNA, the CDR3 is TGTGCCAGCTCTCCAAGGGGGACAGGGGGCAAGACCCAGTACTTC. Protein sequence: CASSPRGTGGKTQYF.

V and J are TRBV28 and TRBJ2-7, with D uncertain. The CDR3 runs 11 residues. V dropped 6 bases and J dropped 3 bases, with 6 bases sitting between them. Germline V gives CDR1 MDHEN, CDR2 SYDVKM. CDR3 sequence reads: CASRDDYEQYF. The CDR3 DNA sequence: TGTGCCAGCAGGGACGACTACGAGCAGTACTTC.

The V call is TRBV6-6, the J call TRBJ1-5; D is perhaps TRBD1 (6 bases). Trimming removed 5 bases at V and 7 bases at J, with 15 bases between. Germline-derived CDR1 and CDR2 are MNHNY and SVGAGI (reference sequence). CDR3 size: 14 residues. CDR3 nucleotide sequence: TGTGCCAGCAGTCCTGGAAGGGGGACCCAGCCCCAGCATTTT. It encodes CASSPGRGTQPQHF.

This clonotype was detected only a few times. DNA of the CDR3: TGTGCCACCAGCAGAGATAGGGATCACTCCTACGAGCAGTACTTC. Translation gives CATSRDRDHSYEQYF. This chain links TRBV15 with TRBJ2-7, with unresolved D. The CDR3 length is 15 residues. V dropped 0 bases and J dropped 0 bases, with 9 bases sitting between them. Germline values: CDR1 LNHNV, CDR2 YYDKDF (reference sequence).

The chain couples TRBV24-1 to TRBJ2-4; 8 bases are a match to TRBD2. From germline, CDR1 is KGHDR and CDR2 SFDVKD. The V segment lost 4 bases and the J segment 7 bases; nucleotides outside the gene matches: 5. The CDR3 loop spans 14 amino acids. CDR3 sequence reads: CATSETSGYNIQYF. The CDR3 nucleotides are TGTGCCACCAGTGAAACTAGCGGATATAACATTCAGTACTTC.

The rearrangement links TRBV7-9 to TRBJ2-4; D is ambiguous. Germline CDR1 is SEHNR and CDR2 is FQNEAQ (reference sequence). This CDR3 comprises 13 residues. V was trimmed by 1 base and J by 5 bases, leaving 6 bases between them. The CDR3 loop reads CASSLELENIQYF. The CDR3 DNA follows: TGTGCCAGCAGCTTAGAATTGGAAAACATTCAGTACTTC.

Comments on this clonotype: One end of the junction does not line up with germline, which may come from a read error. This rearrangement joins TRBV15 to TRBJ1-5, with 7 positions matching TRBD1. CDR3 length equals 15 residues. The germline CDR1 and CDR2 sequences are LNHNV and YYDKDF (reference sequence). CDR3 sequence reads: CVTSRDKGAGQPQHF. The DNA of the CDR3 is TGTGTCACCAGCAGAGATAAGGGGGCAGGACAGCCCCAGCATTTT.

This clonotype was counted between two and nine times. This chain connects TRBV27 to TRBJ2-1; TRBD2 might be the D (6 bases). This CDR3 comprises 15 residues. Trimming took 8 bases from V and 7 from J, leaving 21 bases between them. Looked up from germline, CDR1 is MNHEY and CDR2 is SMNVEV (reference sequence). The CDR3 coding sequence is TGTGCCAGCCCTAAGACTAGACCGTACCCGAATGAGCAGTTCTTC. Translation gives CASPKTRPYPNEQFF.

CDR3 coding DNA: TGTGCCAGTAGTACCCCTGGGCTAGCCGGGAACAATGAGCAGTTCTTC. Protein: CASSTPGLAGNNEQFF. The chain combines TRBV19 with TRBJ2-1; TRBD2 is a possible D gene (5 bases). CDR1 is LNHDA and CDR2 is SQIVND in the germline V gene (reference sequence). The CDR3 contains 16 residues. Trimming pared 4 bases from V and 5 bases from J, leaving 18 bases between. Using reference TRBV19 and TRBJ2-1 for the parts outside the CDR3, the full variable domain is DGGITQSPKYLFRKEGQNVTLSCEQNLNHDAMYWYRQDPGQGLRLIYYSQIVNDFQKGDIAEGYSVSREKKESFPLTVTSAQKNPTAFYLCASSTPGLAGNNEQFFGPGTRLTVL.

Worth noting for this clonotype: A read error is possible here, since a much larger clone lies one base away. The rearrangement joins TRBV6-2 or TRBV6-3 to TRBJ2-3, with D perhaps matching TRBD1 or TRBD2 (5 bases each). The CDR3 extends over 16 amino acids. Trimming cost V 2 bases and J 2 bases, with 14 bases left between them. CDR1 and CDR2 (germline): MNHEY, SVGEGT. CDR3 residues: CASSYGTGRYTDTQYF. CDR3 DNA: TGTGCCAGCAGTTACGGAACGGGACGCTACACAGATACGCAGTATTTT.

The chain is built from TRBV9 and TRBJ2-7; 10 nucleotides match TRBD1. With V trimmed by 4 bases and J by 2 bases, 6 bases remained unmatched. Germline loops: CDR1 SGDLS, CDR2 YYNGEE. The CDR3 consists of 15 residues. The CDR3 nucleotides read TGTGCCAGCAGCCCCCGGACAGGGGGTGCCTACGAGCAGTACTTC. Its protein is CASSPRTGGAYEQYF.

This sequence joins TRBV7-3 and TRBJ1-3, with unresolved D. CDR1 is SGHTA, CDR2 FQGTGA, per germline. Trimming cost V 5 bases and J 8 bases, with 13 bases left between them. The CDR3 contains 13 residues. In DNA, the CDR3 is TGTGCCAGCAGCAAAGGCCGGGGTCACACCATATATTTT. It encodes CASSKGRGHTIYF.

V gene TRBV7-9 combines with J gene TRBJ2-3; 10 bases match TRBD2. Per germline, CDR1 SEHNR and CDR2 FQNEAQ (reference sequence). This CDR3 has 17 residues. J lost 5 bases, V lost 4 bases, and 12 bases had no gene match. DNA for the CDR3: TGTGCCAGCAGCTCCCATTTGTCGAGCGGGAGGGGAGATACGCAGTATTTT. This encodes CASSSHLSSGRGDTQYF. Based on the CDR3 plus reference TRBV7-9 and TRBJ2-3, the full variable domain is DTGVSQNPRHKITKRGQNVTFRCDPISEHNRLYWYRQTLGQGPEFLTYFQNEAQLEKSRLLSDRFSAERPKGSFSTLEIQRTEQGDSAMYLCASSSHLSSGRGDTQYFGPGTRLTVL.

This chain joins TRBV15 and TRBJ2-7; TRBD1 or TRBD2 may be the D gene (5 bases each). The germline gives CDR1 LNHNV, CDR2 YYDKDF (reference sequence). There are 14 residues in the CDR3. Trimming pared 0 bases from V and 6 bases from J, leaving 12 bases between. As DNA, the CDR3 is TGTGCCACCAGCAGAGATCTGAGGGGCACCGAGCAGTACTTC. Its protein is CATSRDLRGTEQYF.

The table lists this clonotype with a few counts. CDR3 sequence: CASSMGLAGVYNEQFF. CDR3 coding DNA: TGTGCCAGCAGCATGGGACTAGCGGGCGTCTACAATGAGCAGTTCTTC. The V gene is TRBV7-3, the J gene TRBJ2-1, with 12 bases identical to TRBD2. The CDR3 is 16 amino acids. CDR1 is SGHTA and CDR2 is FQGTGA in the germline V gene. V shed 5 bases and J 3 bases; nucleotides not matched to a gene: 5. The entire variable domain, with the rest obtained from reference TRBV7-3 and TRBJ2-1, is as follows: GAGVSQTPSNKVTEKGKYVELRCDPISGHTALYWYRQSLGQGPEFLIYFQGTGAADDSGLPNDRFFAVRPEGSVSTLKIQRTERGDSAVYLCASSMGLAGVYNEQFFGPGTRLTVL.

This clonotype was detected a few times. The V and J genes are TRBV20-1 and TRBJ2-1; 15 nucleotides match TRBD2. Germline CDR1 DFQATT, CDR2 SNEGSKA (reference sequence). V lost 0 bases and J lost 10; bases outside the gene matches: 10. CDR3 length: 17 residues. The CDR3 protein is CSARDLSRTSGGGEQFF. CDR3 DNA: TGCAGTGCTAGAGATCTGTCCCGGACTAGCGGGGGGGGGGAGCAGTTCTTC.

This clonotype has a handful of counts. The chain carries TRBV7-9 and TRBJ2-1; D perhaps matches TRBD2 (7 bases). This CDR3 is built from 14 residues. V gave up 1 base and J gave up 9 bases, with 13 bases separating them. Germline V gives CDR1 SEHNR, CDR2 FQNEAQ (reference sequence). Here the CDR3 reads CASSLDPAGAEQFF. In DNA form, the CDR3 reads TGTGCCAGCAGCTTAGATCCGGCGGGGGCTGAGCAGTTCTTC.

This clonotype was counted only a few times. V gene TRBV12-5 combines with J gene TRBJ2-2, with D unresolved. Germline assignment: CDR1 LGHNT and CDR2 FRNRAP. The CDR3 has 12 residues. The V and J ends lost 1 base and 3 bases respectively, with 0 bases between them. The CDR3 spells CASGLDTGELFF. The CDR3, as DNA: TGTGCTAGTGGTTTGGACACCGGGGAGCTGTTTTTT.

The chain uses TRBV27 and TRBJ2-3; tentatively, D is TRBD2 (5 bases). The germline V and J ends were trimmed by 4 bases and 10 bases, with 9 bases remaining between them. The CDR3 loop spans 11 amino acids. Germline V gene lookup returns CDR1 MNHEY and CDR2 SMNVEV (reference sequence). DNA of the CDR3: TGTGCCAGCAGTTCGGACGGGGCGCAGTATTTT. Residues: CASSSDGAQYF.

This clonotype turned up a few times. For the CDR3, the DNA is TGTGCCAGCAGTTCCTCCGGACAGGGAAGCACAGATACGCAGTATTTT. Translated, it gives CASSSSGQGSTDTQYF. The V and J genes are TRBV28 and TRBJ2-3, with 8 bases identical to TRBD1. The CDR3 has 16 amino acids. V lost 4 bases, J lost 0 bases, and 6 bases stayed unmatched. Germline lookup yields CDR1 MDHEN and CDR2 SYDVKM.

The V and J genes are TRBV18 and TRBJ1-1, with 7 positions matching TRBD1. CDR3 length: 14 residues. Unmatched junction bases numbered 6, after V lost 4 bases and J lost 4 bases. CDR1 KGHSH and CDR2 LQKENI come from the germline V gene. The CDR3 region is CASSLDRVSTEAFF. In nucleotides, the CDR3 is TGTGCCAGCTCACTTGACAGGGTGAGCACTGAAGCTTTCTTT.

This clonotype came up a few times. CDR3 sequence: CASSFQETFNTEAFF. CDR3 sequence (DNA): TGTGCCAGCAGTTTCCAGGAAACCTTCAACACTGAAGCTTTCTTT. V gene TRBV6-1 combines with J gene TRBJ1-1, with D unresolved. The CDR3 length is 15 residues. Germline loops: CDR1 MNHNS, CDR2 SASEGT. V lost 5 bases and J 2 bases, leaving 15 bases between the germline ends.

This clonotype was seen only a few times. V usage is TRBV20-1 and J usage is TRBJ2-7, with 14 bases that match TRBD2. The CDR3 sequence is 18 residues long. Germline-derived CDR1 and CDR2 are DFQATT and SNEGSKA (reference sequence). The V segment lost 4 bases and the J segment 3 bases; nucleotides outside the gene matches: 14. CDR3 region: CSATGHAGLAGVNYEQYF. CDR3 DNA: TGCAGTGCTACCGGCCACGCGGGACTAGCGGGAGTTAACTACGAGCAGTACTTC.

The rearrangement uses TRBV20-1 and TRBJ2-3; 16 bases agree with TRBD2. The CDR3 is 16 residues long. V was clipped by 5 bases and J by 3 bases; unmatched bases: 5. CDR1 and CDR2 from the germline V gene are DFQATT and SNEGSKA (reference sequence). CDR3: CSAPKGLAGGTDTQYF. In DNA, the CDR3 is TGCAGTGCTCCCAAGGGACTAGCGGGAGGGACAGATACGCAGTATTTT.

This clonotype was detected a few times. V usage is TRBV7-9 and J usage is TRBJ1-4; D is ambiguous. The CDR3 is made up of 14 amino acids. V gave up 5 bases and J gave up 7 bases, with 14 bases separating them. The germline CDR1 and CDR2 sequences are SEHNR and FQNEAQ (reference sequence). In DNA form, the CDR3 reads TGTGCCAGCAGCGGCGAAGCACACGGTGAAAAACTGTTTTTT. This translates into CASSGEAHGEKLFF.

Only a few counts were recorded for this clonotype. The chain has TRBV6-1 and TRBJ2-1; D is perhaps TRBD1 (5 bases). Germline V gene lookup returns CDR1 MNHNS and CDR2 SASEGT. This CDR3 has 14 residues. The V gene lost 0 bases and the J gene lost 12 bases, with 15 bases spanning the gap. CDR3: CASSEARVRRGQFF. CDR3 nucleotides: TGTGCCAGCAGTGAAGCGCGCGTCAGAAGGGGGCAGTTCTTC.

The chain links TRBV29-1 to TRBJ1-5, with D perhaps matching TRBD1 (5 bases). The CDR3 contains 13 residues. From germline, CDR1 is SQVTM and CDR2 ANQGSEA. The V gene lost 4 bases and the J gene lost 6 bases, with 13 bases spanning the gap. CDR3 protein: CSVVPRVGQPQHF. The CDR3 nucleotides read TGCAGCGTTGTACCCAGGGTAGGTCAGCCCCAGCATTTT. The full variable domain, its missing parts supplied by reference TRBV29-1 and TRBJ1-5, is SAVISQKPSRDICQRGTSLTIQCQVDSQVTMMFWYRQQPGQSLTLIATANQGSEATYESGFVIDKFPISRPNLTFSTLTVSNMSPEDSSIYLCSVVPRVGQPQHFGDGTRLSIL.

V gene TRBV7-6 combines with J gene TRBJ2-7; TRBD1 matches 9 bases. CDR3 size: 15 residues. V shed 5 bases and J 5 bases; nucleotides not matched to a gene: 10. CDR1 and CDR2 (germline): SGHVS, FNYEAQ. Here the CDR3 reads CASSRWGQGRNEQYF. The CDR3 region has the DNA TGTGCCAGCAGCCGATGGGGACAGGGTAGGAACGAGCAGTACTTC.

This clonotype was found a few times. The chain carries TRBV6-2 or TRBV6-3 and TRBJ1-1; D not resolved. The CDR3 runs 13 residues. CDR1 MNHEY and CDR2 SVGEGT come from the germline V gene. Trimming stripped 2 bases from V and 7 bases from J, with 11 bases between. In nucleotides, the CDR3 is TGTGCCAGCAGTTACCTGGGGTCGGGTGAAGCTTTCTTT. Amino acid sequence: CASSYLGSGEAFF.

This clonotype was seen only a few times. This chain uses TRBV6-1 with TRBJ2-3; the match to TRBD1 covers 8 bases. This CDR3 has 16 residues. CDR1 and CDR2 from the germline V gene are MNHNS and SASEGT. The trim removed 0 bases at V and 3 bases at J, leaving 5 bases unmatched. The CDR3 spells CASSEAEQGVTDTQYF. The DNA for the CDR3 is TGTGCCAGCAGTGAAGCGGAACAGGGGGTTACAGATACGCAGTATTTT.

The gene calls are TRBV18 and TRBJ2-1; D not certain. V was cut by 6 bases and J by 0 bases, with 12 bases left in between. Germline lookup yields CDR1 KGHSH and CDR2 LQKENI. This CDR3 has 15 amino acids. The CDR3: CASSPQLNSYNEQFF. CDR3 sequence (DNA): TGTGCCAGCTCCCCGCAGCTGAACTCCTACAATGAGCAGTTCTTC.